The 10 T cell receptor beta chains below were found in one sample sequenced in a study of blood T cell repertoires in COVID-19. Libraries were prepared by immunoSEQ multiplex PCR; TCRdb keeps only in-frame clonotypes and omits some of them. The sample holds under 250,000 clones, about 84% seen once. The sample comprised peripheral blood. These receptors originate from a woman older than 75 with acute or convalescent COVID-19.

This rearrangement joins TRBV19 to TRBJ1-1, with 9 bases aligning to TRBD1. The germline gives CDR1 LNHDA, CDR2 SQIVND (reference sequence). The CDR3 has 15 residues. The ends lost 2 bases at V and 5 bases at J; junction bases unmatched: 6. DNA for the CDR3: TGTGCCAGTAGTATAATTGGGACAGGGTTGACTGAAGCTTTCTTT. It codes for CASSIIGTGLTEAFF.

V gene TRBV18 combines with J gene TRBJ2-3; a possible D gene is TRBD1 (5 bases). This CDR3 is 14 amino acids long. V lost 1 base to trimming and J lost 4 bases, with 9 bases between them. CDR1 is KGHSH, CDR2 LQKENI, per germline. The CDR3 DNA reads TGTGCCAGCTCACCACGGGCAGGGCCAGATACGCAGTATTTT. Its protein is CASSPRAGPDTQYF.

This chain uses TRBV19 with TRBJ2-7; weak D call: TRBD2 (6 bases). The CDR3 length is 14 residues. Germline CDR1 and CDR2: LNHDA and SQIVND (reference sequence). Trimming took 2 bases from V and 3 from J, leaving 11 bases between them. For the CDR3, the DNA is TGTGCCAGTAGTATAACCTCGGGGGTCTACGAGCAGTACTTC. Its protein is CASSITSGVYEQYF.

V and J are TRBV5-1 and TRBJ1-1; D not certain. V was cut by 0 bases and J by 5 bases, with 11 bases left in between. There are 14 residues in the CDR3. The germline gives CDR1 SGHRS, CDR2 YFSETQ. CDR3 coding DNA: TGCGCCAGCAGCTTGGCCGACTTAGGAACTGAAGCTTTCTTT. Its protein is CASSLADLGTEAFF.

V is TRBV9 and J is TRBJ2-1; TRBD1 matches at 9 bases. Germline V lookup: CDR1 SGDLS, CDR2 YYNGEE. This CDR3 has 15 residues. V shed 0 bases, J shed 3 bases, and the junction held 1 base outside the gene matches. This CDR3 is CASSVETGGYNEQFF. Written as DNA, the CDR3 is TGTGCCAGCAGCGTAGAGACAGGGGGCTACAATGAGCAGTTCTTC. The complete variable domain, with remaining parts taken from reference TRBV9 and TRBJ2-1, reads DSGVTQTPKHLITATGQRVTLRCSPRSGDLSVYWYQQSLDQGLQFLIQYYNGEERAKGNILERFSAQQFPDLHSELNLSSLELGDSALYFCASSVETGGYNEQFFGPGTRLTVL.

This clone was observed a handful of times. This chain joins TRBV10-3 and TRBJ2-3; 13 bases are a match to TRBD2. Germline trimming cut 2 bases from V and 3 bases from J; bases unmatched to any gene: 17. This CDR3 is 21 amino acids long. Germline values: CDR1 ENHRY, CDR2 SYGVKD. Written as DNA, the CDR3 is TGTGCCATCAGTGAGCCGACTAGCGGGAGGCCTGAACGACTAACTACAGATACGCAGTATTTT. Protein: CAISEPTSGRPERLTTDTQYF.

The CDR3 region is CASSPSTSGFYNEQFF. The CDR3 DNA reads as TGTGCCAGCAGCCCCTCGACTAGCGGGTTTTACAATGAGCAGTTCTTC. The rearrangement joins TRBV6-6 to TRBJ2-1; 10 bases map to TRBD2. Trimming at V came to 6 bases and at J to 4 bases, leaving 9 bases not matched to a gene. The CDR3 extends over 16 amino acids. CDR1 and CDR2 from the germline V gene are MNHNY and SVGAGI (reference sequence).

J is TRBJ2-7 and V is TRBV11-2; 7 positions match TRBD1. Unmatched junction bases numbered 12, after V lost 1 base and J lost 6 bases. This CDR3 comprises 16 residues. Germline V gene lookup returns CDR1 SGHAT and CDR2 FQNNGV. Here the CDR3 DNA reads TGTGCCAGCAGCTTAGTGCGGAGTACAGGGGTGGGCGAGCAGTACTTC. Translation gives CASSLVRSTGVGEQYF.

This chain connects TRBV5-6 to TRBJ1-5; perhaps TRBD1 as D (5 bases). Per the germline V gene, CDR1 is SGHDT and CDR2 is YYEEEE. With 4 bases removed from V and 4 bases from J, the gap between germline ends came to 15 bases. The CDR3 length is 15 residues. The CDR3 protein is CASSQGGFGNQPQHF. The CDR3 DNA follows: TGTGCCAGCAGCCAGGGTGGTTTTGGAAATCAGCCCCAGCATTTT.

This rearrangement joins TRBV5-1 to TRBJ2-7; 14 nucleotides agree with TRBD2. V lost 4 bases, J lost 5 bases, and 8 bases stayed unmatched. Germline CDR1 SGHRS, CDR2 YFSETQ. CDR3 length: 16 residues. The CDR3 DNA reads TGCGCCAGCAGCCAAGGGACTAGCGGGAGTAGGGACGAGCAGTACTTC. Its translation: CASSQGTSGSRDEQYF.